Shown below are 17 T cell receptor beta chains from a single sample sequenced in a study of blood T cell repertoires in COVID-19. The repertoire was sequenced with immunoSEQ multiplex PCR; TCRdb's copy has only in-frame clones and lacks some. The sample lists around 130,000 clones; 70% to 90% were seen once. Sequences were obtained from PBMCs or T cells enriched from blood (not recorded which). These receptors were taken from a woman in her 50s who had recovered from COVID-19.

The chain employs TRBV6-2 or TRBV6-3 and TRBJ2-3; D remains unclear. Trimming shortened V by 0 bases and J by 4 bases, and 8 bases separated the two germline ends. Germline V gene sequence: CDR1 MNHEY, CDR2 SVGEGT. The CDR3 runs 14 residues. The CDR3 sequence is CASSYSAFSDTQYF. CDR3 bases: TGTGCCAGCAGTTACTCGGCCTTTTCAGATACGCAGTATTTT.

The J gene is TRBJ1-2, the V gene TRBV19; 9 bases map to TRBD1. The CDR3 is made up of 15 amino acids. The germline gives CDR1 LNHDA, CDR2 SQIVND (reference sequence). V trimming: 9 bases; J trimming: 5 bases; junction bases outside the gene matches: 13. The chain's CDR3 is CASQRLTGGIYGYTF. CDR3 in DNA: TGTGCCAGCCAGCGGTTGACAGGGGGGATTTATGGCTACACCTTC. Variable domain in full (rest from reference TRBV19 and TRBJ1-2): DGGITQSPKYLFRKEGQNVTLSCEQNLNHDAMYWYRQDPGQGLRLIYYSQIVNDFQKGDIAEGYSVSREKKESFPLTVTSAQKNPTAFYLCASQRLTGGIYGYTFGSGTRLTVV.

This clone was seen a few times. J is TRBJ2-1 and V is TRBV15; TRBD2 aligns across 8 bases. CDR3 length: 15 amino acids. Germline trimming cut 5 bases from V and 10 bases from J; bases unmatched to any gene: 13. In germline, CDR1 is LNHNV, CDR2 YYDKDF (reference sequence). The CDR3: CATSYSGTRITEQFF. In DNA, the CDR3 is TGTGCCACCAGCTACTCCGGGACTAGAATTACCGAGCAGTTCTTC.

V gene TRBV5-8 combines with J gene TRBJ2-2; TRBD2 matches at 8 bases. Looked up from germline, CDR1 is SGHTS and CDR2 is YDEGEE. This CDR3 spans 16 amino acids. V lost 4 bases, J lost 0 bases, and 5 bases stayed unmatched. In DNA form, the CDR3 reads TGTGCCAGCAGCCCCGGGGGGGCGGCGAACACCGGGGAGCTGTTTTTT. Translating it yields CASSPGGAANTGELFF. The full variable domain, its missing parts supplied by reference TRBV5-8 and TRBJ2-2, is EAGVTQSPTHLIKTRGQQATLRCSPISGHTSVYWYQQALGLGLQFLLWYDEGEERNRGNFPPRFSGRQFPNYSSELNVNALELEDSALYLCASSPGGAANTGELFFGEGSRLTVL.

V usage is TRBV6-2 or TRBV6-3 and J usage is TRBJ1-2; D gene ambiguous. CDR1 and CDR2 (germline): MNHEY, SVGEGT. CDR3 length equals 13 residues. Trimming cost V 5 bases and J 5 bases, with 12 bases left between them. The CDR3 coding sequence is TGTGCCAGCAGTCAGGCACGGGAGTATGGCTACACCTTC. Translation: CASSQAREYGYTF.

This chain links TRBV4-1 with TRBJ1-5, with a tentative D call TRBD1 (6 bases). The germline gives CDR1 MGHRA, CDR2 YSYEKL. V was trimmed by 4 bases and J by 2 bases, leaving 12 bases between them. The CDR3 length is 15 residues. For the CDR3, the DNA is TGCGCCAGCAGCCGAGCGACAGGAGGCAATCAGCCCCAGCATTTT. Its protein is CASSRATGGNQPQHF.

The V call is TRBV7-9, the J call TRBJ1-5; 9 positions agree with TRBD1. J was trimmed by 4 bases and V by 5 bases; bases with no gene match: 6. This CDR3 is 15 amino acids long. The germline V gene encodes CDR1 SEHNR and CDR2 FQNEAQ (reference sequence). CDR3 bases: TGTGCCAGCAGCCGTACCGGGACAGGGAATCAGCCCCAGCATTTT. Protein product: CASSRTGTGNQPQHF.

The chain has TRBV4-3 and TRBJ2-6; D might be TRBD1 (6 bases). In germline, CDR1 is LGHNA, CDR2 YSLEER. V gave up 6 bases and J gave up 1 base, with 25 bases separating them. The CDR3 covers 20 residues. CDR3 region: CASSRDLVGGRLSGANVLTF. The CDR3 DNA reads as TGCGCCAGCAGTCGGGATCTTGTTGGGGGCAGGCTGTCTGGGGCCAACGTCCTGACTTTC.

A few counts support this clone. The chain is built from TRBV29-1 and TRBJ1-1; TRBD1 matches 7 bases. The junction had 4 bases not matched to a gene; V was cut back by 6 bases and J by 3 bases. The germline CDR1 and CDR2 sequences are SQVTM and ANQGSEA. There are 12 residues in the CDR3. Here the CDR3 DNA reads TGCAGCGTGACAGGGTTGGACACTGAAGCTTTCTTT. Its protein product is CSVTGLDTEAFF.

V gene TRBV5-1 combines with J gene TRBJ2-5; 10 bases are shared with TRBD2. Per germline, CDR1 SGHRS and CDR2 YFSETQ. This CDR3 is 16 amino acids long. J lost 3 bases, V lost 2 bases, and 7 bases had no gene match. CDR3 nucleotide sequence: TGCGCCAGCAGCTTTAACAGCGGGGGGGCCGAAGAGACCCAGTACTTC. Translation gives CASSFNSGGAEETQYF.

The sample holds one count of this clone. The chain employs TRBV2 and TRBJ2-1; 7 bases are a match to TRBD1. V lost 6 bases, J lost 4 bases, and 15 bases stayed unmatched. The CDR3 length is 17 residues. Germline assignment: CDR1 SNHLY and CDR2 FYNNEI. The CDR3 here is CASRTLTGVYGYNEQFF. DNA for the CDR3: TGTGCCAGCAGGACACTTACAGGGGTTTACGGTTACAATGAGCAGTTCTTC. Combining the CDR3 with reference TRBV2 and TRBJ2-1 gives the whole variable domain EPEVTQTPSHQVTQMGQEVILRCVPISNHLYFYWYRQILGQKVEFLVSFYNNEISEKSEIFDDQFSVERPDGSNFTLKIRSTKLEDSAMYFCASRTLTGVYGYNEQFFGPGTRLTVL.

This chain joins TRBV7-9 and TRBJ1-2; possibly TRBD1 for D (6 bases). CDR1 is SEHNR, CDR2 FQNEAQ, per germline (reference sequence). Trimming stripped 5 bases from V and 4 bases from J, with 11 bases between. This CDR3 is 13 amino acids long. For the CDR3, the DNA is TGTGCCAGCAGCCCTACAGGGCCCTATGGCTACACCTTC. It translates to CASSPTGPYGYTF.

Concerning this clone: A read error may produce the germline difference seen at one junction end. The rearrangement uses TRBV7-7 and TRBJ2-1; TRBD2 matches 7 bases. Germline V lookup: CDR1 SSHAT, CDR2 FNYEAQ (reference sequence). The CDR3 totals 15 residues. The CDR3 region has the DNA TGTGCTAGCAGCTCGGGGACGGGGAGGGTCAATGAGCAGTTCTTC. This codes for CASSSGTGRVNEQFF. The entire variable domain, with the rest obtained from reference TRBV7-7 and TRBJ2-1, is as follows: GAGVSQSPRYKVTKRGQDVTLRCDPISSHATLYWYQQALGQGPEFLTYFNYEAQPDKSGLPSDRFSAERPEGSISTLTIQRTEQRDSAMYRCASSSGTGRVNEQFFGPGTRLTVL.

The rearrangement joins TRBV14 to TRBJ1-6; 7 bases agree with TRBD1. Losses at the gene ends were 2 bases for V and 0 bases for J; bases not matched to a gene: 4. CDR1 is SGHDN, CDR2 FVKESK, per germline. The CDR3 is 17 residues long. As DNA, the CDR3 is TGTGCCAGCAGCCAACGGACAGGTTACTCCTATAATTCACCCCTCCACTTT. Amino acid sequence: CASSQRTGYSYNSPLHF.

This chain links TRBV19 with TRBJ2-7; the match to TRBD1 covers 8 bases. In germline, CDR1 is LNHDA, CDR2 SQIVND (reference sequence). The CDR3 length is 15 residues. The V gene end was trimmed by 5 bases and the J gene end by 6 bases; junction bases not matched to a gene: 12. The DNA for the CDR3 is TGTGCCAGTAGTCCTAGGGACAGGACAGGTTCCGAGCAGTACTTC. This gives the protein CASSPRDRTGSEQYF.

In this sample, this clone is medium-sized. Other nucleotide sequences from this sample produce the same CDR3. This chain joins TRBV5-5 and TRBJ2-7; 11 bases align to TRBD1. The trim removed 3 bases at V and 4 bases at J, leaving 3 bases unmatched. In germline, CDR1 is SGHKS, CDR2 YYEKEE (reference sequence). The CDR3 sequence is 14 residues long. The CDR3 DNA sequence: TGTGCCAGCAGCTCGGGACAGGGGGGGTACGAGCAGTACTTC. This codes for CASSSGQGGYEQYF.

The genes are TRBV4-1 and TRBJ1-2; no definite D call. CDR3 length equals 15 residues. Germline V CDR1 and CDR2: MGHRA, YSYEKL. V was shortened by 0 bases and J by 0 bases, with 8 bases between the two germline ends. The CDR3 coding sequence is TGCGCCAGCAGCCAAGATACAAGTACTAACTATGGCTACACCTTC. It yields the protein CASSQDTSTNYGYTF.